These 21 T cell receptor beta chains originate from one sample sequenced in a study of T cell repertoires in cytomegalovirus infection. MiXCR was run by TCRdb on the reads, yielding one entry per CDR3 protein. The repertoire holds around 500,000 distinct CDR3 sequences, about 42% seen once, with around two fifths in the top ten. No antigen has been identified for these receptors. The source material was cultured PBMCs, sampled from culture after CMV antigen stimulation. The source of these receptors is a human donor in good health (CMV status not recorded). Some clones in this sample may be carry-over from other donors' samples.

The V call is TRBV12-3 or TRBV12-4, the J call TRBJ2-6; D unresolved. V was clipped by 7 bases and J by 0 bases, with 13 bases between them. The CDR3 extends over 16 amino acids. CDR3 protein: CASNIPGYSGANVLTF. CDR3 coding DNA: TGTGCCAGCAACATTCCCGGGTACTCTGGGGCCAACGTCCTGACTTTC.

V usage is TRBV7-2 and J usage is TRBJ2-3, with TRBD2 matching 7 bases. Germline V CDR1 and CDR2: SGHTA, FQGNSA. This CDR3 spans 12 amino acids. The V gene end was trimmed by 5 bases and the J gene end by 8 bases; junction bases not matched to a gene: 4. The CDR3 protein is CASSERGLTQYF. The CDR3 DNA sequence: TGTGCCAGCAGCGAGCGGGGTCTTACGCAGTATTTT.

This clonotype was observed a few times. The chain employs TRBV7-2 and TRBJ2-3; D possibly corresponds to TRBD1 (5 bases). Germline-derived CDR1 and CDR2 are SGHTA and FQGNSA. Trimming removed 5 bases from V and 1 base from J, with 16 bases in between. The CDR3 extends over 16 amino acids. The CDR3 nucleotides read TGTGCCAGCAGCCGCCGCAAAACAGGTGGCACAGATACGCAGTATTTT. Protein product: CASSRRKTGGTDTQYF.

This clonotype came up many times. This rearrangement joins TRBV7-2 to TRBJ2-7; D ambiguous. With 2 bases removed from V and 0 bases from J, the gap between germline ends came to 11 bases. The CDR3 spans 15 residues. Germline V gene data show CDR1 as SGHTA and CDR2 as FQGNSA. The CDR3 bases are TGTGCCAGCAGCTTAAGTGACACTCGCTCCTACGAGCAGTACTTC. Amino acid sequence: CASSLSDTRSYEQYF.

This chain links TRBV11-1 with TRBJ2-5; the D call may be TRBD1 or TRBD2 (6 bases each). Trimming stripped 5 bases from V and 5 bases from J, with 18 bases between. The CDR3 totals 15 residues. Germline values: CDR1 SGHAT, CDR2 FQDESV (reference sequence). CDR3 nucleotides: TGTGCCAGCAGCCCGGGGGACACCCAATGGGAGACCCAGTACTTC. It encodes CASSPGDTQWETQYF.

The V call is TRBV4-3, the J call TRBJ2-6; either TRBD1 or TRBD2 may supply D (5 bases each). CDR1 LGHNA and CDR2 YSLEER come from the germline V gene. Deletions cut 3 bases from V and 0 bases from J, with 9 bases between. CDR3 length: 16 residues. As DNA, the CDR3 is TGCGCCAGCAGCCAGGCGAGGGGCTCTGGGGCCAACGTCCTGACTTTC. It is translated as CASSQARGSGANVLTF.

This clonotype was counted many times. The CDR3 sequence is CASSLPRLANRVDGNIQYF. The CDR3 DNA follows: TGTGCCAGCAGCTTACCCCGCCTCGCAAACAGGGTCGATGGAAACATTCAGTACTTC. The genes are TRBV7-2 and TRBJ2-4; D might be TRBD1 (6 bases). There are 19 residues in the CDR3. The V gene lost 2 bases and the J gene lost 6 bases, with 26 bases spanning the gap. CDR1 and CDR2 (germline): SGHTA, FQGNSA.

The chain employs TRBV5-1 and TRBJ1-1; D unresolved. This CDR3 has 14 amino acids. Trimming shortened V by 3 bases and J by 3 bases, and 12 bases separated the two germline ends. Germline CDR1 SGHRS, CDR2 YFSETQ. CDR3: CASSYADQHTEAFF. The CDR3 DNA reads as TGCGCCAGCAGCTACGCCGACCAGCACACTGAAGCTTTCTTT.

CDR3 in amino acids: CASSQGTPGTPPYEQYF. DNA for the CDR3: TGCGCCAGCAGCCAAGGAACCCCCGGGACACCACCCTACGAGCAGTACTTC. The chain employs TRBV4-1 and TRBJ2-7; D may be TRBD1 (6 bases). This CDR3 comprises 17 residues. Germline CDR1 MGHRA, CDR2 YSYEKL. The germline V and J ends were trimmed by 1 base and 2 bases, with 18 bases remaining between them.

V usage is TRBV20-1 and J usage is TRBJ2-7; 8 bases are shared with TRBD2. CDR1 is DFQATT and CDR2 is SNEGSKA in the germline V gene (reference sequence). After removal of 8 bases from V and 4 bases from J, the junction contained 7 bases not matched to a gene. This CDR3 comprises 12 residues. For the CDR3, the DNA is TGCAGTCCCTTAGCGGGGACGTACGAGCAGTACTTC. Amino acids: CSPLAGTYEQYF.

This clonotype was found a few times. The V gene is TRBV7-9, the J gene TRBJ2-1, with 7 bases fitting TRBD2. The CDR3 sequence is 14 residues long. Germline assignment: CDR1 SEHNR and CDR2 FQNEAQ (reference sequence). Trimming cost V 2 bases and J 10 bases; bases outside gene matches: 8. The CDR3 protein is CASSLQAGVREQFF. The CDR3 DNA reads TGTGCCAGCAGCTTACAGGCGGGAGTAAGAGAGCAGTTCTTC. Based on the CDR3 plus reference TRBV7-9 and TRBJ2-1, the full variable domain is DTGVSQNPRHKITKRGQNVTFRCDPISEHNRLYWYRQTLGQGPEFLTYFQNEAQLEKSRLLSDRFSAERPKGSFSTLEIQRTEQGDSAMYLCASSLQAGVREQFFGPGTRLTVL.

The rearrangement uses TRBV11-2 and TRBJ2-7; TRBD1 or TRBD2 may be the D gene (5 bases each). Germline V gives CDR1 SGHAT, CDR2 FQNNGV. Trimming removed 5 bases at V and 3 bases at J, with 14 bases between. The CDR3 runs 14 residues. The DNA of the CDR3 is TGTGCCAGCAGCCCTACCAGCGGACACTACGAGCAGTACTTC. Translation: CASSPTSGHYEQYF.

This clonotype has more than one count but fewer than ten. The gene calls are TRBV12-3 or TRBV12-4 and TRBJ2-1; 8 nucleotides align to TRBD2. Germline trimming cut 3 bases from V and 9 bases from J; bases unmatched to any gene: 10. The CDR3 loop spans 15 amino acids. CDR3 sequence reads: CASSLKREPDVEQFF. The CDR3 coding sequence is TGTGCCAGCAGTTTGAAGCGGGAGCCTGACGTTGAGCAGTTCTTC.

This clonotype was detected only a few times. The genes are TRBV7-2 and TRBJ2-1; D is tentatively TRBD1 or TRBD2 (6 bases each). Germline V lookup: CDR1 SGHTA, CDR2 FQGNSA. This CDR3 has 15 residues. V was trimmed by 2 bases and J by 4 bases, leaving 12 bases between them. The CDR3 DNA reads as TGTGCCAGCAGCTTAAGAAGGGGGGTTTACAATGAGCAGTTCTTC. Its translation: CASSLRRGVYNEQFF.

The chain carries TRBV14 and TRBJ1-1, with D hard to call. The V end was cut by 1 base, the J end by 8 bases, with 11 bases between. The CDR3 spans 13 residues. CDR1 is SGHDN, CDR2 FVKESK, per germline. CDR3 DNA: TGTGCCAGCAGCCAAGGATGGGGAGCAGAAGCTTTCTTT. It specifies CASSQGWGAEAFF.

This clonotype was observed a few times. Here the CDR3 DNA reads TGTGCCAGCAGCCCGCGACTAGCGGGAGATACGCAGTATTTT. Its protein is CASSPRLAGDTQYF. The chain is built from TRBV11-2 and TRBJ2-3; 10 bases are shared with TRBD2. Germline trimming cut 5 bases from V and 5 bases from J; bases unmatched to any gene: 4. This CDR3 region has 14 residues. The germline V gene has CDR1 SGHAT and CDR2 FQNNGV.

This clonotype was counted a few times. This rearrangement joins TRBV12-3 or TRBV12-4 to TRBJ1-1; 8 nucleotides line up with TRBD1. J was trimmed by 5 bases and V by 6 bases; bases with no gene match: 8. The CDR3 spans 14 residues. CDR3 sequence: CASRPGQGRTEAFF. CDR3 sequence (DNA): TGTGCCAGCAGACCCGGACAGGGCCGTACTGAAGCTTTCTTT.

This clonotype occurred a few times. The rearrangement links TRBV2 to TRBJ2-2; 7 bases are shared with TRBD2. The germline V gene has CDR1 SNHLY and CDR2 FYNNEI. CDR3 length: 16 amino acids. Trimming removed 6 bases from V and 2 bases from J; junction bases left unmatched: 9. This CDR3 is CASSGGGGGNTGELFF. DNA for the CDR3: TGTGCCAGCAGCGGCGGGGGTGGGGGTAACACCGGGGAGCTGTTTTTT. The full variable domain, in which reference TRBV2 and TRBJ2-2 provide the parts outside the CDR3, is EPEVTQTPSHQVTQMGQEVILRCVPISNHLYFYWYRQILGQKVEFLVSFYNNEISEKSEIFDDQFSVERPDGSNFTLKIRSTKLEDSAMYFCASSGGGGGNTGELFFGEGSRLTVL.

The chain employs TRBV18 and TRBJ2-1; D call uncertain. Germline CDR1 and CDR2: KGHSH and LQKENI. The CDR3 is 11 residues long. Trimming took 8 bases from V and 8 from J, leaving 10 bases between them. The CDR3 region has the DNA TGTGCCAGCGTTGGGTATCATGAGCAGTTCTTC. It encodes CASVGYHEQFF. Complete variable domain (other parts from reference TRBV18 and TRBJ2-1): NAGVMQNPRHLVRRRGQEARLRCSPMKGHSHVYWYRQLPEEGLKFMVYLQKENIIDESGMPKERFSAEFPKEGPSILRIQQVVRGDSAAYFCASVGYHEQFFGPGTRLTVL.

This clonotype was detected ten times or more. The chain links TRBV7-2 to TRBJ2-3; 9 bases match TRBD2. V shed 0 bases and J 3 bases; nucleotides not matched to a gene: 4. This CDR3 region has 16 residues. The V gene's germline CDR1 is SGHTA and CDR2 FQGNSA. The CDR3 DNA follows: TGTGCCAGCAGCTTAGCTAGCGGGAGTGGAACAGATACGCAGTATTTT. It encodes CASSLASGSGTDTQYF.

The V gene is TRBV6-6, the J gene TRBJ1-1; D not certain. CDR3 length: 13 residues. Germline values: CDR1 MNHNY, CDR2 SVGAGI (reference sequence). The V end was cut by 1 base, the J end by 7 bases, with 10 bases between. Here the CDR3 DNA reads TGTGCCAGCAGTTACTATAAGGCCAATGAAGCTTTCTTT. Its protein is CASSYYKANEAFF.